These T cell receptor beta chains were read from a single sample in a study of response to subunit inactivated influenza vaccine. In TCRdb, the RT-PCR reads were re-called with MiXCR into one record per CDR3 protein. Of fewer than 650,000 distinct CDR3 sequences listed, around 13% are singletons. The material was PBMCs from blood, obtained 45 days after vaccination. The receptors shown here come from a man in his forties or fifties who received an inactivated influenza vaccine. CDR3s include the opening cysteine and the closing phenylalanine or tryptophan. The order of the fields is V gene, D gene, J gene, clone size, CDR3 protein, CDR3 DNA. D genes are given only for firm matches. Expanded clones get a size class; other rows say once, few or many, or leave the size out.

v_call: TRBV6-2/TRBV6-3
d_call: -
j_call: TRBJ2-1
clone_size: few
cdr3_aa: CASTQPGIGEQFF
cdr3_nt: TGTGCCAGCACCCAACCGGGAATAGGTGAGCAGTTCTTC

v_call: TRBV25-1
d_call: TRBD1
j_call: TRBJ2-3
clone_size: -
cdr3_aa: CASSKGTGTDTQYF
cdr3_nt: TGTGCCAGCAGTAAAGGGACAGGGACAGATACGCAGTATTTT

v_call: TRBV24-1
d_call: -
j_call: TRBJ2-3
clone_size: few
cdr3_aa: CATSDPWTSRGTDTQYF
cdr3_nt: TGTGCCACCAGTGATCCCTGGACCAGCAGGGGCACAGATACGCAGTATTTT

v_call: TRBV11-2
d_call: TRBD1
j_call: TRBJ2-3
clone_size: few
cdr3_aa: CASRYPGTGDTQYF
cdr3_nt: TGTGCCAGCAGATATCCCGGGACAGGGGATACGCAGTATTTT

v_call: TRBV15
d_call: -
j_call: TRBJ2-5
clone_size: -
cdr3_aa: CATSSAETQYF
cdr3_nt: TGTGCCACCAGCAGCGCAGAGACCCAGTACTTC

v_call: TRBV23-1
d_call: -
j_call: TRBJ1-5
clone_size: few
cdr3_aa: CASTQVQPQHF
cdr3_nt: TGCGCCAGCACCCAAGTCCAACCCCAGCATTTT

v_call: TRBV5-1
d_call: -
j_call: TRBJ2-3
clone_size: -
cdr3_aa: CASHGGPDTQYF
cdr3_nt: TGCGCCAGCCACGGGGGGCCAGATACGCAGTATTTT

v_call: TRBV12-3/TRBV12-4
d_call: -
j_call: TRBJ1-1
clone_size: many
cdr3_aa: CASSNTRTEAFF
cdr3_nt: TGTGCCAGCAGTAACACAAGGACTGAAGCTTTCTTT

v_call: TRBV6-5
d_call: -
j_call: TRBJ2-2
clone_size: many
cdr3_aa: CASSYRTGELFF
cdr3_nt: TGTGCCAGCAGTTACAGGACCGGGGAGCTGTTTTTT

v_call: TRBV5-6
d_call: -
j_call: TRBJ2-1
clone_size: few
cdr3_aa: CASRDGLREDEQFF
cdr3_nt: TGTGCCAGCAGAGATGGCCTTAGAGAAGATGAGCAGTTCTTC

v_call: TRBV9
d_call: TRBD1
j_call: TRBJ2-5
clone_size: -
cdr3_aa: CASSRSTGPQETQYF
cdr3_nt: TGTGCCAGCAGCAGATCGACAGGGCCCCAAGAGACCCAGTACTTC

v_call: TRBV6-2/TRBV6-3
d_call: -
j_call: TRBJ1-1
clone_size: -
cdr3_aa: CASSSANPNTEAFF
cdr3_nt: TGTGCCAGCAGTTCGGCTAACCCGAACACTGAAGCTTTCTTT

v_call: TRBV6-4
d_call: TRBD2
j_call: TRBJ2-1
clone_size: -
cdr3_aa: CASSRTSPSSYNEQFF
cdr3_nt: TGTGCCAGCAGCCGGACTAGCCCTAGCTCCTACAATGAGCAGTTCTTC

v_call: TRBV20-1
d_call: -
j_call: TRBJ2-2
clone_size: -
cdr3_aa: CSARGLRTNTGELFF
cdr3_nt: TGCAGTGCTAGAGGTCTCAGGACGAACACCGGGGAGCTGTTTTTT

v_call: TRBV27
d_call: -
j_call: TRBJ2-7
clone_size: -
cdr3_aa: CASSLRGGNEQYF
cdr3_nt: TGTGCCAGCAGTTTAAGGGGGGGGAACGAGCAGTACTTC

v_call: TRBV10-2
d_call: TRBD1
j_call: TRBJ1-2
clone_size: few
cdr3_aa: CASSESRDRGGYTF
cdr3_nt: TGCGCCAGCAGTGAGTCGAGGGACAGGGGAGGCTACACCTTC

v_call: TRBV24-1
d_call: -
j_call: TRBJ2-1
clone_size: few
cdr3_aa: CATSDPFRGRNEQFF
cdr3_nt: TGTGCCACCAGTGATCCCTTCAGGGGCCGAAATGAGCAGTTCTTC

v_call: TRBV5-1
d_call: -
j_call: TRBJ2-1
clone_size: -
cdr3_aa: CASTLQVGTYNEQFF
cdr3_nt: TGCGCCAGCACACTCCAGGTAGGAACCTACAATGAGCAGTTCTTC

v_call: TRBV4-3
d_call: TRBD2
j_call: TRBJ2-1
clone_size: few
cdr3_aa: CASSQAQPLAGVLGNEQFF
cdr3_nt: TGCGCCAGCAGCCAAGCCCAACCCCTCGCGGGAGTATTGGGAAATGAGCAGTTCTTC

v_call: TRBV12-3/TRBV12-4
d_call: -
j_call: TRBJ2-1
clone_size: -
cdr3_aa: CASSLAHYSLVEQFF
cdr3_nt: TGTGCCAGCAGTTTAGCGCACTACTCGCTTGTTGAGCAGTTCTTC

v_call: TRBV6-1
d_call: -
j_call: TRBJ2-7
clone_size: -
cdr3_aa: CASSDWRYSLLSYEQYF
cdr3_nt: TGTGCCAGCAGTGATTGGCGCTACAGCCTACTCTCCTACGAGCAGTACTTC

v_call: TRBV5-1
d_call: TRBD1
j_call: TRBJ1-3
clone_size: few
cdr3_aa: CASSDRGARNTIYF
cdr3_nt: TGCGCCAGTTCAGACAGGGGGGCAAGAAACACCATATATTTT

v_call: TRBV4-3
d_call: -
j_call: TRBJ1-5
clone_size: -
cdr3_aa: CASSQAPGGHQPQHF
cdr3_nt: TGCGCCAGCAGCCAAGCCCCGGGAGGCCATCAGCCCCAGCATTTT

v_call: TRBV5-1
d_call: TRBD2
j_call: TRBJ2-7
clone_size: few
cdr3_aa: CASSLAGTIYEQYF
cdr3_nt: TGCGCCAGCAGCTTGGCCGGGACTATCTACGAGCAGTACTTC

v_call: TRBV18
d_call: -
j_call: TRBJ1-2
clone_size: -
cdr3_aa: CASSPDPNYGYTF
cdr3_nt: TGTGCCAGCTCCCCCGACCCTAACTATGGCTACACCTTC

v_call: TRBV10-3
d_call: TRBD2
j_call: TRBJ2-5
clone_size: few
cdr3_aa: CAIRGAGYQETQYF
cdr3_nt: TGTGCCATCAGGGGAGCGGGGTACCAAGAGACCCAGTACTTC

v_call: TRBV5-1
d_call: TRBD2
j_call: TRBJ2-2
clone_size: -
cdr3_aa: CANKPGLAVFGELFF
cdr3_nt: TGCGCCAACAAACCGGGACTAGCCGTGTTCGGGGAGCTGTTTTTT

v_call: TRBV12-3/TRBV12-4
d_call: -
j_call: TRBJ2-1
clone_size: many
cdr3_aa: CASSFVATRSEQFF
cdr3_nt: TGTGCCAGCAGTTTCGTAGCGACTAGGAGTGAGCAGTTCTTC

v_call: TRBV24-1
d_call: TRBD2
j_call: TRBJ2-1
clone_size: -
cdr3_aa: CATSDLGGTSGNYNEQFF
cdr3_nt: TGTGCCACCAGTGATTTAGGCGGGACTAGCGGAAACTACAATGAGCAGTTCTTC

v_call: TRBV5-1
d_call: TRBD2
j_call: TRBJ2-1
clone_size: -
cdr3_aa: CASSWGLAGDNEQFF
cdr3_nt: TGCGCCAGCAGCTGGGGACTAGCGGGAGACAATGAGCAGTTCTTC